This is a list of T cell receptor beta chains from one sample in a study of Tregs in tolerant kidney transplant recipients. The assay was immunoSEQ multiplex PCR, and TCRdb's table has in-frame clones only and misses some. The table lists about 52,000 clones, 91% of them singletons. The starting material was CD8+ T cells from blood (PBMCs), obtained 24 months after the transplant. Receptor source: a human patient who received a combined kidney and bone marrow transplant. Some T cells may have come from the graft donor. Both conserved end residues are part of each CDR3. A D gene is named only where the DNA matches it firmly. Only some rows state a clone size, as once, few, many or a class for expanded clones.

TRBV7-9,.,.,TRBJ2-2,CASSLVFGRGTGELFF,TGTGCCAGCAGCTTAGTGTTCGGTAGGGGGACCGGGGAGCTGTTTTTT
TRBV7-3,TRBD1,.,TRBJ2-1,CASSDRDRGMGEQFF,TGTGCCAGCAGCGACCGGGACAGGGGCATGGGGGAGCAGTTCTTC
TRBV5-6,TRBD2,once,TRBJ2-5,CASSELAGAETQYF,TGTGCCAGCAGCGAGCTAGCGGGAGCCGAGACCCAGTACTTC
TRBV7-3,TRBD2,few,TRBJ2-3,CASSRLAGGVDTQYF,TGTGCCAGCAGTAGACTAGCGGGAGGTGTAGATACGCAGTATTTT
TRBV9,.,.,TRBJ2-5,CASSVDSQGSETQYF,TGTGCCAGCAGCGTAGATTCTCAGGGATCAGAGACCCAGTACTTC
TRBV9,.,.,TRBJ2-5,CASSGDSQETQYF,TGTGCCAGCAGCGGCGACAGCCAAGAGACCCAGTACTTC
TRBV7-6,.,.,TRBJ2-3,CASSPLSGDTQYF,TGTGCCAGCAGCCCACTTAGCGGCGATACGCAGTATTTT
TRBV7-3,.,.,TRBJ1-3,CASSSTDRLAGNTIYF,TGTGCCAGCAGCTCGACCGACAGGTTAGCTGGAAACACCATATATTTT
TRBV7-9,TRBD2,.,TRBJ2-1,CASSPHPSGGKNEQFF,TGTGCCAGCAGCCCCCACCCTAGCGGGGGGAAGAATGAGCAGTTCTTC
TRBV6-5,TRBD1,.,TRBJ1-2,CASSITTGGLLGYTF,TGTGCCAGCAGTATAACGACAGGGGGACTTTTAGGCTACACCTTC
TRBV7-9,.,few,TRBJ1-3,CASLLSRANTIYF,TGTGCCAGCCTACTGAGCAGGGCTAACACCATATATTTT
TRBV2,.,.,TRBJ1-5,CASRIDWGLGEQPQHF,TGTGCCAGCAGGATTGATTGGGGACTCGGAGAACAGCCCCAGCATTTT
TRBV10-3,.,.,TRBJ2-7,CAISESSGPYYEQYF,TGTGCCATCAGTGAGTCCTCAGGGCCATACTACGAGCAGTACTTC
TRBV7-2,TRBD2,.,TRBJ2-2,CASSPHGLAGGRFDGELFF,TGTGCCAGCAGCCCGCACGGACTAGCGGGGGGGCGTTTTGACGGGGAGCTGTTTTTT
TRBV15,TRBD1,.,TRBJ2-7,CATSRWPGQGSVFVEQYF,TGTGCCACCAGCAGGTGGCCGGGACAGGGTTCAGTTTTCGTAGAGCAGTACTTC
TRBV7-9,.,few,TRBJ1-1,CASRPDWEITEAFF,TGTGCCAGCAGACCGGACTGGGAGATCACTGAAGCTTTCTTT
TRBV4-3,.,.,TRBJ2-1,CASSQDGIEAGNEQFF,TGCGCCAGCAGCCAAGATGGCATCGAGGCGGGCAATGAGCAGTTCTTC
TRBV9,TRBD2,.,TRBJ2-1,CASSGWTSGRNEQFF,TGTGCCAGCAGCGGATGGACTAGCGGGAGGAATGAGCAGTTCTTC
TRBV29-1,TRBD1,.,TRBJ1-2,CSVVEGALSYGYTF,TGCAGCGTTGTGGAGGGGGCCTTAAGCTATGGCTACACCTTC
TRBV7-8,.,few,TRBJ1-2,CASSLDPVSLTAF,TGTGCCAGCAGCTTAGATCCGGTCTCCTTAACGGCCTTC
TRBV7-9,TRBD1,.,TRBJ1-2,CASSTTGGSYGYTF,TGTGCCAGCAGCACAACAGGGGGCTCCTATGGCTACACCTTC
TRBV4-3,.,.,TRBJ1-1,CASSQGWGGSNTEAFF,TGCGCCAGCAGCCAAGGTTGGGGCGGATCAAACACTGAAGCTTTCTTT
TRBV5-4,TRBD2,.,TRBJ2-7,CASSLALGLAGDEQYF,TGTGCCAGCAGCTTGGCACTAGGACTAGCGGGGGACGAGCAGTACTTC
TRBV7-9,.,.,TRBJ2-7,CASSQPEKGYEQYF,TGTGCCAGCAGCCAACCCGAGAAGGGGTACGAGCAGTACTTC
TRBV13,TRBD2,.,TRBJ2-7,CASSHGTSWWGEQYF,TGTGCCAGCAGCCACGGGACTAGCTGGTGGGGCGAGCAGTACTTC
TRBV27,.,.,TRBJ2-3,CASSSTPDTQYF,TGTGCCAGCAGTTCGACACCAGATACGCAGTATTTT
TRBV19,TRBD1,once,TRBJ2-3,CASSIVGGQGIPPQYF,TGTGCCAGTAGTATAGTTGGGGGACAGGGCATCCCACCGCAGTATTTT
TRBV6-9,.,.,TRBJ1-4,CASSEDTPNEKLFF,TGTGCCAGCAGTGAGGACACTCCTAATGAAAAACTGTTTTTT
TRBV30,TRBD1,few,TRBJ1-2,CAWTQPTGGYGYTF,TGTGCCTGGACCCAACCGACAGGGGGCTATGGCTACACCTTC
TRBV7-6,TRBD1,.,TRBJ1-2,CASSPRTGRANYGYTF,TGTGCCAGCAGCCCCCGGACAGGAAGAGCTAACTATGGCTACACCTTC
TRBV7-9,.,.,TRBJ2-7,CASSSYTGTIYEQYF,TGTGCCAGCAGCTCATACACAGGGACAATCTACGAGCAGTACTTC
TRBV4-1,TRBD2,.,TRBJ2-7,CASSQSGTSGTYEQYF,TGCGCCAGCAGCCAGAGTGGGACTAGCGGAACCTACGAGCAGTACTTC
TRBV7-6,.,.,TRBJ1-3,CASSSLQGLRNTIYF,TGTGCCAGCAGCTCCCTCCAGGGGTTACGAAACACCATATATTTT
TRBV6-5,TRBD2,.,TRBJ2-7,CASTSGAYEQYF,TGTGCCAGCACTAGCGGGGCATACGAGCAGTACTTC
TRBV9,.,.,TRBJ1-3,CASSVEQPGNTIYF,TGTGCCAGCAGCGTAGAACAGCCTGGAAACACCATATATTTT
TRBV4-3,.,.,TRBJ2-7,CASSHGGFVSYEQYF,TGCGCCAGCAGCCACGGGGGATTTGTCTCCTACGAGCAGTACTTC
TRBV30,.,.,TRBJ1-1,CAWNGGRFPEAFF,TGTGCCTGGAACGGGGGGAGATTCCCTGAAGCTTTCTTT
TRBV10-3,TRBD2,.,TRBJ2-7,CAISGSGGGYEQYF,TGTGCCATCAGTGGTAGCGGGGGGGGATACGAGCAGTACTTC
TRBV6-5,.,.,TRBJ2-7,CASSYKSMTGSYEQYF,TGTGCCAGCAGTTACAAAAGCATGACAGGCTCCTACGAGCAGTACTTC
TRBV5-6,.,.,TRBJ2-7,CASSLAPYEQYF,TGTGCCAGCAGCTTGGCTCCCTACGAGCAGTACTTC
TRBV28,TRBD1,.,TRBJ2-7,CASSRQGLKPYEQYF,TGTGCCAGCAGTCGACAGGGGTTAAAACCCTACGAGCAGTACTTC
TRBV15,TRBD2,.,TRBJ2-5,CATRGTSEETQYF,TGTGCCACCAGGGGGACTAGCGAGGAGACCCAGTACTTC
TRBV9,TRBD1,.,TRBJ2-5,CASSAAGQGWETQYF,TGTGCCAGCAGCGCAGCGGGACAGGGGTGGGAGACCCAGTACTTC
TRBV15,.,.,TRBJ1-2,CATSRDRGRNYGYTF,TGTGCCACCAGCAGAGATCGAGGGAGAAACTATGGCTACACCTTC
TRBV6-4,.,.,TRBJ1-2,CASSDSTGGKEGGYTF,TGTGCCAGCAGTGACTCGACGGGGGGGAAAGAGGGTGGCTACACCTTC
TRBV7-7,.,.,TRBJ2-7,CASSLETGGDYEQYF,TGTGCCAGCAGCCTGGAGACCGGGGGAGACTACGAGCAGTACTTC
TRBV28,.,.,TRBJ2-1,CASSSAGLSYNEQFF,TGTGCCAGCAGTTCTGCGGGGTTGTCCTACAATGAGCAGTTCTTC
TRBV4-1,TRBD1,.,TRBJ1-3,CASSQDAGGSGNTIYF,TGCGCCAGCAGCCAAGATGCAGGGGGTTCTGGAAACACCATATATTTT
TRBV19,.,.,TRBJ2-1,CASSSAVTTSEQFF,TGTGCCAGTAGTTCCGCGGTTACAACTAGTGAGCAGTTCTTC
TRBV13,.,.,TRBJ2-1,CASSFGSYNEQFF,TGTGCCAGCAGCTTCGGGTCCTACAATGAGCAGTTCTTC
TRBV7-6,TRBD1,.,TRBJ2-7,CASSIGQGTLYEQYF,TGTGCCAGCAGCATCGGACAGGGGACCCTCTACGAGCAGTACTTC
TRBV4-2,.,.,TRBJ2-5,CASSQDGKWETQYF,TGTGCCAGCAGCCAAGACGGGAAATGGGAGACCCAGTACTTC
TRBV6-1,.,.,TRBJ1-1,CASSYAEEAFF,TGTGCCAGCAGTTACGCGGAGGAGGCTTTCTTT
TRBV6-6,TRBD2,.,TRBJ2-1,CASTMIAGEYYNEQLF,TGTGCCAGCACCATGATAGCGGGGGAGTATTACAATGAGCAGCTCTTC
TRBV20-1,TRBD1,.,TRBJ1-1,CSANRGYEAFF,TGCAGTGCTAACAGGGGATATGAAGCTTTCTTT
TRBV7-9,TRBD1,.,TRBJ1-4,CASSSRQGTNEKLFF,TGTGCCAGCAGCAGCCGACAGGGGACTAATGAAAAACTGTTTTTT
TRBV7-6,TRBD2,.,TRBJ2-5,CASSLVSLAGGYQETQYF,TGTGCCAGCAGCTTAGTGTCGCTAGCGGGGGGGTACCAAGAGACCCAGTACTTC